The rows below give T cell receptor beta chains drawn from one sample of a study of T cells in Graves' hyperthyroidism and ophthalmopathy. TCRdb itself ran the multiplex PCR reads through MiXCR, one entry per CDR3 protein. The sample holds about 290,000 distinct CDR3 sequences, roughly 15% seen once. The sample consisted of blood. These receptors came from a woman in her thirties or forties with Graves' hyperthyroidism. Each CDR3 is given with its conserved first and last residue.

v_call	cdr3_aa
TRBV6-1	CASSSSFSFSSGNTIYF
TRBV28	CASSTSGGIEQFF
TRBV12-3/TRBV12-4	CASSLLGGAGTEAFF
TRBV19	CASKSREEHQPQHF
TRBV27	CASSQGTGGVGTQYF
TRBV19	CASSMRRTGAYGYTF
TRBV12-3/TRBV12-4	CASSPWSASTHTQYF
TRBV19	CASSSQGIRATNEKLFF
TRBV19	CASRGWREAFF
TRBV11-3	CASSLMRDSGELFF
TRBV10-3	CATGTVTNNQPQHF
TRBV28	CASSLPVGAGDSYEQYF
TRBV5-1	CASSVQVSSYEQYF
TRBV28	CASSLSQGWNEQFF
TRBV12-3/TRBV12-4	CASRPGTDSGNTIYF
TRBV27	CASSSGTRGTGELFF
TRBV2	CADGPQGDQPQHF
TRBV20-1	CSARNRAGRRSYNEQFF
TRBV7-9	CASRATSGSTDTQYF
TRBV5-4	CASRRRDSPPNTEAFF
TRBV7-9	CASSQSGQPQHF
TRBV5-8	CASSPTLVQGADTQYF